The 17 T cell receptor beta chains listed next were all sequenced from one sample in a study of human T cells and chemical hapten exposure. As to time point: pre-sensitization, week 0. Treatment meaning: therapeutic diphenylcyclopropenone sensitization with weekly scalp DPC. One entry per CDR3 protein, called by TCRdb with MiXCR from the RACE reads. Among under 300,000 distinct CDR3 sequences, about 9% were seen once, and the ten largest hold 2% to 3%. Sample: whole blood, taken in connection with sensitization to the hapten diphenylcyclopropenone (DPC). The receptors here all came from a woman aged 40-49 years with alopecia areata. Some clones in this sample may be carry-over from other donors' samples.

The sample holds many counts of this clonotype. The V gene is TRBV18, the J gene TRBJ1-5; the D is unclear. V lost 1 base and J 2 bases, leaving 3 bases between the germline ends. Germline-derived CDR1 and CDR2 are KGHSH and LQKENI. The CDR3 has 13 residues. In DNA form, the CDR3 reads TGTGCCAGCTCACCACGAGGCAATCAGCCCCAGCATTTT. Its translation is CASSPRGNQPQHF.

This chain uses TRBV9 with TRBJ2-3; maybe TRBD2 (6 bases). Germline assignment: CDR1 SGDLS and CDR2 YYNGEE. The V end lost 0 bases, the J end lost 4 bases, and 9 bases lay between the germline ends. The CDR3 sequence is 14 residues long. CDR3 in amino acids: CASSVETGADTQYF. The CDR3 coding sequence is TGTGCCAGCAGCGTAGAAACGGGAGCAGATACGCAGTATTTT.

This clonotype was seen at least ten times. The chain combines TRBV29-1 with TRBJ2-3; possible D gene TRBD1, 6 bases. In germline, CDR1 is SQVTM, CDR2 ANQGSEA. CDR3 size: 15 residues. Trimming cost V 0 bases and J 1 base, with 11 bases left between them. The CDR3 DNA follows: TGCAGCGTTGAAGAATCACAGGGCCGCACAGATACGCAGTATTTT. It encodes CSVEESQGRTDTQYF.

This clonotype was counted only a few times. The rearrangement links TRBV20-1 to TRBJ2-3; tentatively, D is TRBD2 (6 bases). With 5 bases removed from V and 1 base from J, the gap between germline ends came to 13 bases. CDR1 and CDR2 from the germline V gene are DFQATT and SNEGSKA (reference sequence). The CDR3 consists of 14 residues. The CDR3 here is CSAPTWGGTDTQYF. The CDR3 coding sequence is TGCAGTGCTCCTACCTGGGGGGGCACAGATACGCAGTATTTT.

The chain recombines TRBV5-4 with TRBJ2-2; D not resolved. The ends were cut back, 2 bases at V and 1 base at J, with 3 bases in the middle. The germline CDR1 and CDR2 sequences are SGHNT and YYREEE (reference sequence). The CDR3 runs 13 residues. For the CDR3, the DNA is TGTGCCAGCAGCTTTGTGAACACCGGGGAGCTGTTTTTT. Amino acid sequence: CASSFVNTGELFF.

The chain has TRBV24-1 and TRBJ2-1; TRBD1 matches at 8 bases. The CDR3 extends over 15 amino acids. The ends lost 4 bases at V and 7 bases at J; junction bases unmatched: 8. Germline V lookup: CDR1 KGHDR, CDR2 SFDVKD. CDR3 region: CATSDPDRVYNEQFF. The CDR3 DNA sequence: TGTGCCACCAGTGACCCGGACAGGGTTTATAATGAGCAGTTCTTC.

This clonotype has a count of ten or more. The chain carries TRBV4-3 and TRBJ2-7; 12 bases fit TRBD2. Germline assignment: CDR1 LGHNA and CDR2 YSLEER. After removal of 0 bases from V and 2 bases from J, the junction contained 2 bases not matched to a gene. This CDR3 comprises 16 residues. The CDR3: CASSQEWTSGAYEQYF. CDR3 coding DNA: TGCGCCAGCAGCCAAGAGTGGACTAGCGGGGCCTACGAGCAGTACTTC.

The count of this clonotype is one. The chain combines TRBV24-1 with TRBJ2-1; D ambiguous. Trimming removed 1 base at V and 8 bases at J, with 11 bases between. Germline-derived CDR1 and CDR2 are KGHDR and SFDVKD. This CDR3 is built from 14 residues. CDR3 nucleotide sequence: TGTGCCACCAGTGATTTTACAGAGGTCCATGAGCAGTTCTTC. The encoded protein is CATSDFTEVHEQFF.

This clonotype was seen many times. The rearrangement uses TRBV20-1 and TRBJ1-1, with D perhaps TRBD1 (6 bases). V lost 6 bases and J 1 base, leaving 18 bases between the germline ends. Per germline, CDR1 DFQATT and CDR2 SNEGSKA (reference sequence). The CDR3 runs to 15 residues. CDR3 protein: CSAEGGERRNTEAFF. The CDR3 DNA is TGCAGTGCAGAGGGGGGGGAAAGGCGGAACACTGAAGCTTTCTTT.

This clonotype was counted ten times or more. The CDR3 here is CSAPQFGNTGELFF. Here the CDR3 DNA reads TGCAGTGCGCCCCAGTTCGGGAACACCGGGGAGCTGTTTTTT. This chain connects TRBV20-1 to TRBJ2-2, with D uncertain. Germline CDR1 reads DFQATT; CDR2 reads SNEGSKA (reference sequence). The ends were cut back, 6 bases at V and 1 base at J, with 12 bases in the middle. The CDR3 covers 14 residues.

Many counts were recorded for this clonotype. The chain combines TRBV10-3 with TRBJ2-7, with 7 bases aligning to TRBD1. The CDR3 has 15 residues. V trimming: 4 bases; J trimming: 2 bases; junction bases outside the gene matches: 8. Germline V gene lookup returns CDR1 ENHRY and CDR2 SYGVKD. The CDR3 DNA sequence: TGTGCCATCAGTGCTAGACCGGGACAGACCTACGAGCAGTACTTC. The encoded protein is CAISARPGQTYEQYF.

The chain combines TRBV13 with TRBJ2-6; no reliable D call. This CDR3 contains 15 residues. Trimming stripped 6 bases from V and 0 bases from J, with 9 bases between. Germline CDR1 reads PRHDT; CDR2 reads FYEKMQ (reference sequence). This chain's CDR3 is CASRSFYSGANVLTF. The CDR3 nucleotides are TGTGCCAGCAGGTCCTTTTACTCTGGGGCCAACGTCCTGACTTTC.

The chain combines TRBV9 with TRBJ2-7, with D hard to call. V was cut by 5 bases and J by 5 bases, with 14 bases left in between. The CDR3 sequence is 13 residues long. The germline CDR1 and CDR2 sequences are SGDLS and YYNGEE. CDR3 in DNA: TGTGCCAGCAGTTCCCATCCTCGGGACGAGCAGTACTTC. Amino acid sequence: CASSSHPRDEQYF.

The chain recombines TRBV12-3 or TRBV12-4 with TRBJ2-3; 13 nucleotides line up with TRBD2. V lost 6 bases and J lost 4; bases outside the gene matches: 4. The CDR3 consists of 15 residues. The CDR3 DNA reads TGTGCCAGCAGACCACTAGCGGGAGGGGCAGATACGCAGTATTTT. Protein sequence: CASRPLAGGADTQYF.

This clonotype was found many times. This chain joins TRBV6-1 and TRBJ2-3; D is ambiguous. V lost 3 bases, J lost 6 bases, and 10 bases lay in between. The CDR3 sequence is 13 residues long. Germline V CDR1 and CDR2: MNHNS, SASEGT. The CDR3: CASSDIPTDTQYF. DNA for the CDR3: TGTGCCAGCAGTGACATCCCGACGGATACGCAGTATTTT.

This clonotype was recorded many times. V gene TRBV12-3 or TRBV12-4 combines with J gene TRBJ2-7, with 8 bases identical to TRBD2. With V trimmed by 6 bases and J by 5 bases, 9 bases remained unmatched. This CDR3 has 14 amino acids. In DNA, the CDR3 is TGTGCCAGCAGCCCCATGGGTAGCGGGGACGAGCAGTACTTC. Its protein is CASSPMGSGDEQYF.

The gene calls are TRBV15 and TRBJ1-5; possible D gene TRBD1, 5 bases. There are 15 residues in the CDR3. Trimming pared 0 bases from V and 4 bases from J, leaving 10 bases between. Per germline, CDR1 LNHNV and CDR2 YYDKDF (reference sequence). The CDR3 DNA sequence: TGTGCCACCAGCAGAGATCAGGGTCGGAATCAGCCCCAGCATTTT. Translating gives CATSRDQGRNQPQHF.